The 4 T cell receptor beta chains presented below share a single source sample, sequenced in a study of blood T cell repertoires in COVID-19. Profiling relied on immunoSEQ multiplex PCR, and the TCRdb table lists in-frame clones only, not all of them. The sample has under 500,000 clones; about 89% are singletons. The sample comprised peripheral blood. The source of these receptors is a woman in her 30s with acute or convalescent COVID-19.

The chain joins TRBV28 to TRBJ1-5, with 10 bases matching TRBD1. CDR1 and CDR2 from the germline V gene are MDHEN and SYDVKM. This CDR3 comprises 17 residues. V lost 6 bases to trimming and J lost 4 bases; unmatched junction nucleotides: 12. The CDR3 reads CASRTGTGDRGNQPQHF. In DNA form, the CDR3 reads TGTGCCAGCAGGACAGGGACGGGGGACAGGGGAAATCAGCCCCAGCATTTT.

The chain recombines TRBV5-1 with TRBJ1-1; TRBD1 agrees at 7 bases. The CDR3 covers 13 residues. J was trimmed by 5 bases and V by 4 bases; bases with no gene match: 5. Germline V gene lookup returns CDR1 SGHRS and CDR2 YFSETQ. For the CDR3, the DNA is TGCGCCAGCAGCATCACAGGGGTAACTGAAGCTTTCTTT. The encoded protein is CASSITGVTEAFF.

The chain links TRBV5-6 to TRBJ2-2; D ambiguous. The V gene's germline CDR1 is SGHDT and CDR2 YYEEEE. The CDR3 is 16 amino acids. V was clipped by 0 bases and J by 0 bases, with 9 bases between them. The CDR3 bases are TGTGCCAGCAGCTTGGCCTGGCAGACGAACACCGGGGAGCTGTTTTTT. It encodes CASSLAWQTNTGELFF.

V usage is TRBV28 and J usage is TRBJ1-2, with D uncertain. Trimming pared 10 bases from V and 4 bases from J, leaving 16 bases between. Germline V gives CDR1 MDHEN, CDR2 SYDVKM. This CDR3 has 13 amino acids. The CDR3 spells CATSRFSGYGYTF. The CDR3 DNA sequence: TGTGCCACCAGCCGGTTTAGCGGCTATGGCTACACCTTC.